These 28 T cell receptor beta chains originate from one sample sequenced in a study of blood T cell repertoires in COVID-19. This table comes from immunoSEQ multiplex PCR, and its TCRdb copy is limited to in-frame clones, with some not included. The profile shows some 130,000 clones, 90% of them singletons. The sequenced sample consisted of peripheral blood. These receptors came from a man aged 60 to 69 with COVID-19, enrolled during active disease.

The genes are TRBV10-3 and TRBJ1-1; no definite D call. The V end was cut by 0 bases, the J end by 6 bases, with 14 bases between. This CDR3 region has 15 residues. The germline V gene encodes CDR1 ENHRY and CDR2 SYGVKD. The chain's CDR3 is CAISESGPDGAEAFF. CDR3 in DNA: TGTGCCATCAGTGAGTCGGGTCCTGACGGGGCTGAAGCTTTCTTT.

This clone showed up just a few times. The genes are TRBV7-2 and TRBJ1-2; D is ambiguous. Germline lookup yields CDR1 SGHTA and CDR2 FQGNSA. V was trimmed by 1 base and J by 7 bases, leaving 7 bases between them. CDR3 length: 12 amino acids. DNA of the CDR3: TGTGCCAGCAGCTTAGGGCCTGCTGGCTACACCTTC. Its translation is CASSLGPAGYTF.

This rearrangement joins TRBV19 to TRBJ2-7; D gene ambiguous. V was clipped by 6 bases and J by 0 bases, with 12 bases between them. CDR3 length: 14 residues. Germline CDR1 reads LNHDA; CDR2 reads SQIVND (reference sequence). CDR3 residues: CASRKLADSYEQYF. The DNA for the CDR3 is TGTGCCAGTAGAAAATTAGCCGACTCCTACGAGCAGTACTTC.

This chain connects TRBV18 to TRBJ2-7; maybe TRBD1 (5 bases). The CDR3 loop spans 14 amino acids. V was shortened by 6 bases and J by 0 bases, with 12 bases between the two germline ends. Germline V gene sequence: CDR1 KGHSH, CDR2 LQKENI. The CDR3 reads CASSQGRDSYEQYF. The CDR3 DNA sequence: TGTGCCAGCTCCCAAGGCAGGGACTCCTACGAGCAGTACTTC.

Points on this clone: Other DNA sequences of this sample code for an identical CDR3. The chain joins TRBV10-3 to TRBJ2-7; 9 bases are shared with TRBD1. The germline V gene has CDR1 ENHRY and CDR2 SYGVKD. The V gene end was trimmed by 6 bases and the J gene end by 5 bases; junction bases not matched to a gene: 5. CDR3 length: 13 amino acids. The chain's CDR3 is CAISNRGQDEQYF. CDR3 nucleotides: TGTGCCATCAGCAACAGGGGGCAGGACGAGCAGTACTTC.

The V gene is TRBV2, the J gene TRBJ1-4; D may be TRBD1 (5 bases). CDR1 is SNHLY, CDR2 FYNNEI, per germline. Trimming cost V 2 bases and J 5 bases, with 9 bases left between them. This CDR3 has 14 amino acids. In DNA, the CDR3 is TGTGCCAGCAGTGAACTGTGGACAAATGAAAAACTGTTTTTT. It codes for CASSELWTNEKLFF.

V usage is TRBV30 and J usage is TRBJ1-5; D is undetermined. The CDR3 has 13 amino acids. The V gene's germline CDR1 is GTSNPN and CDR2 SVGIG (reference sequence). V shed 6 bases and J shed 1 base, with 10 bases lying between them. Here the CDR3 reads CACQTISNQPQHF. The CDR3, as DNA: TGTGCCTGCCAAACAATCAGCAATCAGCCCCAGCATTTT.

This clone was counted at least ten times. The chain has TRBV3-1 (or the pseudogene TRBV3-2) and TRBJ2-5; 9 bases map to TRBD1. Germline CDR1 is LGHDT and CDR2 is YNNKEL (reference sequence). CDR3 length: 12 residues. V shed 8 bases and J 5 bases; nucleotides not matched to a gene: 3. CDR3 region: CASRTGDETQYF. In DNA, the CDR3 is TGTGCCAGCCGGACAGGGGATGAGACCCAGTACTTC.

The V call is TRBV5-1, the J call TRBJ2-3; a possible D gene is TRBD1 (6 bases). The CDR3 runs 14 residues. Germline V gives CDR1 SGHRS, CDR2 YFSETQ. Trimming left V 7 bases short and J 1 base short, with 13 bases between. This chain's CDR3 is CASSRDTGTDTQYF. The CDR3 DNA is TGCGCCAGCTCCCGGGACACCGGCACAGATACGCAGTATTTT.

The CDR3 bases are TGCGCCAGCAGTTCTTCCCAGGTTCGTAGGGAGACCCAGTACTTC. It specifies CASSSSQVRRETQYF. The chain uses TRBV5-1 and TRBJ2-5; D is unclear. V was clipped by 5 bases and J by 5 bases, with 19 bases between them. The CDR3 totals 15 residues. CDR1 is SGHRS, CDR2 YFSETQ, per germline.

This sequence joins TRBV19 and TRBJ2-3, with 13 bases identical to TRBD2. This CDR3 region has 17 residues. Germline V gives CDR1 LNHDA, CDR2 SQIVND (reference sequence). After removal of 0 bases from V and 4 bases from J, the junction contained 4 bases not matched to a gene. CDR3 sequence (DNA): TGTGCCAGTAGTATAGAGGGACTAGCGGGGAATGCAGATACGCAGTATTTT. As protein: CASSIEGLAGNADTQYF.

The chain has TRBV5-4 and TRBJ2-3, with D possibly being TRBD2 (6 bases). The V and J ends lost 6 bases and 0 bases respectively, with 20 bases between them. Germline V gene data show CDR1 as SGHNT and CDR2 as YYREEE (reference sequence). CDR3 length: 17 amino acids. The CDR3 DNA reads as TGTGCCAGCAAGGGCCCTGAGCTAGCGTCTAGCACAGATACGCAGTATTTT. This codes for CASKGPELASSTDTQYF.

The CDR3 DNA is TGTGCCAGCAGCCTCACCCAAGCTGGTAGTCAGTTCTTC. It encodes CASSLTQAGSQFF. V and J are TRBV12-3 or TRBV12-4 and TRBJ2-1; D not certain. This CDR3 has 13 amino acids. Trimming pared 6 bases from V and 13 bases from J, leaving 19 bases between.

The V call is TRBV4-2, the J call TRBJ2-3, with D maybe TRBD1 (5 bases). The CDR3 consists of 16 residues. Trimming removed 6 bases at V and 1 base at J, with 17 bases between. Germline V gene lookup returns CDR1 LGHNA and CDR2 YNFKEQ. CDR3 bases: TGTGCCAGCAGGAACTCCGGGCTAGGGGGCACAGATACGCAGTATTTT. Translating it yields CASRNSGLGGTDTQYF.

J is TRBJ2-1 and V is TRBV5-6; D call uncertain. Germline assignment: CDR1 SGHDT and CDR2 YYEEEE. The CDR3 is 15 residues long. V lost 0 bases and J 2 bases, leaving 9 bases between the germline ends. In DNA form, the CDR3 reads TGTGCCAGCAGCTTGGACCTACCCCCCTACAATGAGCAGTTCTTC. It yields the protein CASSLDLPPYNEQFF. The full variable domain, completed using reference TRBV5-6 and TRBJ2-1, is DAGVTQSPTHLIKTRGQQVTLRCSPKSGHDTVSWYQQALGQGPQFIFQYYEEEERQRGNFPDRFSGHQFPNYSSELNVNALLLGDSALYLCASSLDLPPYNEQFFGPGTRLTVL.

Here the CDR3 reads CASTWEGRGEGYTF. The CDR3 bases are TGTGCCAGCACCTGGGAGGGGCGGGGCGAGGGCTACACCTTC. This rearrangement joins TRBV6-5 to TRBJ1-2; D may be TRBD1 (5 bases). The V end was cut by 7 bases, the J end by 8 bases, with 20 bases between. Germline CDR1 reads MNHEY; CDR2 reads SVGAGI. The CDR3 is 14 residues long.

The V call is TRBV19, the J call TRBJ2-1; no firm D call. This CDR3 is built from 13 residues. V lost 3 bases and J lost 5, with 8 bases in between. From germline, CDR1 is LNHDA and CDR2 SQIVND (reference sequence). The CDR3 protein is CASSIGGNNEQFF. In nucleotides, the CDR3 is TGTGCCAGTAGTATCGGCGGCAACAATGAGCAGTTCTTC.

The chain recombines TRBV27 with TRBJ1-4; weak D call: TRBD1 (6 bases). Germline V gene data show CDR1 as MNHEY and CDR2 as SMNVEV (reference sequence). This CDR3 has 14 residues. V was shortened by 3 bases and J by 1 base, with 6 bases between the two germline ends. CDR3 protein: CASSLDRTNEKLFF. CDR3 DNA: TGTGCCAGCAGTTTGGACAGAACTAATGAAAAACTGTTTTTT. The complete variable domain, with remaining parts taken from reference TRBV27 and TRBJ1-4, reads EAQVTQNPRYLITVTGKKLTVTCSQNMNHEYMSWYRQDPGLGLRQIYYSMNVEVTDKGDVPEGYKVSRKEKRNFPLILESPSPNQTSLYFCASSLDRTNEKLFFGSGTQLSVL.

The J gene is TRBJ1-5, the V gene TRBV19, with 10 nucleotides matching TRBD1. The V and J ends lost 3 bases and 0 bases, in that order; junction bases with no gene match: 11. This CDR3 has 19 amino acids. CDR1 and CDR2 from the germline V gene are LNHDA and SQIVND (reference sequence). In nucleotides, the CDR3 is TGTGCCAGTAGTATGGAGGGCGACAGGGGGCTTAATAGCAATCAGCCCCAGCATTTT. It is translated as CASSMEGDRGLNSNQPQHF.

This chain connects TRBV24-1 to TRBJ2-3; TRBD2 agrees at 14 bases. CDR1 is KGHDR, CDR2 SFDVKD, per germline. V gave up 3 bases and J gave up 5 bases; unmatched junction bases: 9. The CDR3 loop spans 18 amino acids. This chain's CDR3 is CATSDPTGLAGEVDTQYF. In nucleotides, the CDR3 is TGTGCCACCAGTGATCCAACGGGACTAGCGGGAGAGGTAGATACGCAGTATTTT.

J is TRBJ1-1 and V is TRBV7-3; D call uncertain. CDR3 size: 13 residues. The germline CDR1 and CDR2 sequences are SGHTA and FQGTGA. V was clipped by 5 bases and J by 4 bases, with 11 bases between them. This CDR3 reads CASSLEVGTEAFF. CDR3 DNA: TGTGCCAGCAGCCTAGAGGTGGGCACTGAAGCTTTCTTT.

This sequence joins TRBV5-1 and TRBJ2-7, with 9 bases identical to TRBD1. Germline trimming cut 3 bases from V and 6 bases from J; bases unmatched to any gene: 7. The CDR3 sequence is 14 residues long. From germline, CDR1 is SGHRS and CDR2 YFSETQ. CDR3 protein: CASSSDRGSREQYF. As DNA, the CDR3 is TGCGCCAGCAGCTCGGACAGGGGTAGTCGCGAGCAGTACTTC.

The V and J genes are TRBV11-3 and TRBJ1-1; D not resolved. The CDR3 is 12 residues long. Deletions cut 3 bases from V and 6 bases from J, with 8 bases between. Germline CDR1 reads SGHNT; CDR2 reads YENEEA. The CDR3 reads CASSFNGPEAFF. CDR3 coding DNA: TGTGCCAGCAGCTTCAACGGTCCTGAAGCTTTCTTT.

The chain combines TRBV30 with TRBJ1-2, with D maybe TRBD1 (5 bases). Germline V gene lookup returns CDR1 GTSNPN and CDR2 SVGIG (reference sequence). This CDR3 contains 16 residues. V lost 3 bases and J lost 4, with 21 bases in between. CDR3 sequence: CAWRVATRVTGYGYTF. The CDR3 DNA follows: TGTGCCTGGAGAGTGGCCACCAGGGTCACGGGCTATGGCTACACCTTC.

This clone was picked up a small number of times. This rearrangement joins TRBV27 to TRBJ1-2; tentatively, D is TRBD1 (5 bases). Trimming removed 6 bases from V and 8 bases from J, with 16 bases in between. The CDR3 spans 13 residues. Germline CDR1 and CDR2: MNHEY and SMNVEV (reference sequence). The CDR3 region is CASSPSREGGYTF. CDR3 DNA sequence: TGTGCCAGCAGCCCGAGCCGGGAGGGGGGCTACACCTTC.

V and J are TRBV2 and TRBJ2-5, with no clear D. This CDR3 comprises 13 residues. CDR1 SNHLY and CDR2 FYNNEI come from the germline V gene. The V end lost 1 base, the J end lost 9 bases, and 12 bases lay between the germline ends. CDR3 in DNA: TGTGCCAGCAGTGAAGACAGTTTGAGAGCCCAGTACTTC. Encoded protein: CASSEDSLRAQYF.

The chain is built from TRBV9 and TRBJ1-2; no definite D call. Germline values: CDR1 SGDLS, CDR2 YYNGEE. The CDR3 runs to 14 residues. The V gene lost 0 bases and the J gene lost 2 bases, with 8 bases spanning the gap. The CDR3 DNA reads TGTGCCAGCAGCGTAGAGGAGGCAAACTATGGCTACACCTTC. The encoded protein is CASSVEEANYGYTF.

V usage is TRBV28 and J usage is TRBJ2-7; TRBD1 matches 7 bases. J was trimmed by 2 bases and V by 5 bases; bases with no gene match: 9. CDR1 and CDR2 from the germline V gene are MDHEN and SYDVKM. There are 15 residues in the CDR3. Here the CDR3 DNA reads TGTGCCAGCAGTCCCCCACAGGGGCGGACCTACGAGCAGTACTTC. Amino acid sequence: CASSPPQGRTYEQYF. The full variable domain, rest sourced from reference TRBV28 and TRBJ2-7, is DVKVTQSSRYLVKRTGEKVFLECVQDMDHENMFWYRQDPGLGLRLIYFSYDVKMKEKGDIPEGYSVSREKKERFSLILESASTNQTSMYLCASSPPQGRTYEQYFGPGTRLTVT.